This record covers a single TCR beta chain. Its cognate antigen is unknown. Genomic DNA came from frozen unsorted single-cell suspensions. This sample was taken from a study of immune cell composition in non-small cell lung cancer. This table comes from immunoSEQ multiplex PCR, and its TCRdb copy is limited to in-frame clones, with some not included. The top ten hold 13% to 15% of the sample, which has some 13,000 clones, around 75% seen once. In germline, CDR1 is SGHDT, CDR2 YYEEEE. The ends were cut back, 4 bases at V and 7 bases at J, with 21 bases in the middle. The CDR3 has 16 amino acids. Broader study findings: Squamous carcinomas (approximately 75%) more often had tumour-associated clones >0.5% than adenocarcinomas (33%).

The sequence was obtained from a human donor with non-small cell lung cancer. The specimen sequenced was lung tumor tissue. The chain links TRBV5-6 to TRBJ2-1; D may be TRBD1 (6 bases). The CDR3 region has the DNA TGTGCCAGCAGCCCAAGCCAGGGGAGATTTTGGAATGAGCAGTTCTTC. It yields the protein CASSPSQGRFWNEQFF.